This TCR beta chain is from a study of blood T cell repertoires in COVID-19. V was trimmed by 8 bases and J by 4 bases, leaving 15 bases between them. The CDR3 covers 13 residues. Germline CDR1 and CDR2: MDHEN and SYDVKM. Clones were sequenced by immunoSEQ multiplex PCR, and TCRdb holds only the in-frame ones, with some missing. The sample contains a few hundred thousand clones, approximately 88% of which appear only once. The sequenced sample consisted of PBMCs or T cells enriched from blood (not recorded which). J is TRBJ2-7 and V is TRBV28, with D perhaps TRBD1 (6 bases). The origin of this receptor is a man in his late teens or twenties with acute COVID-19. The CDR3 sequence: CASGGPDDYEQYF. The CDR3 DNA sequence: TGTGCCAGCGGGGGCCCGGACGATTACGAGCAGTACTTC.